These 6 T cell receptor beta chains came from one sample sequenced in a study of shared clonotypes between healthy human individuals. Using immunoSEQ multiplex PCR, the repertoire was profiled, and TCRdb retains in-frame clones only, with some absent. The table records some 1 million clones, approximately 68% of them present only once. What was sequenced was memory CD4+ T cells sorted from blood. Subset in this sample: CD45RA-negative fraction. Receptors originate from a man aged 18 to 35 in good health.

The chain couples TRBV9 to TRBJ2-7; 9 bases line up with TRBD1. The CDR3 sequence is 16 residues long. V was clipped by 4 bases and J by 7 bases; unmatched bases: 15. Germline V lookup: CDR1 SGDLS, CDR2 YYNGEE. The CDR3 DNA reads TGTGCCAGCAGCCCCGTAGGGGGGACAGGGTCTCGTGAGCAGTACTTC. The encoded protein is CASSPVGGTGSREQYF.

This chain connects TRBV4-1 to TRBJ2-3; 14 nucleotides line up with TRBD2. The CDR3 runs 19 residues. V gave up 1 base and J gave up 3 bases; unmatched junction bases: 9. The germline gives CDR1 MGHRA, CDR2 YSYEKL. This CDR3 reads CASSQGARGLAGGTDTQYF. CDR3 nucleotide sequence: TGCGCCAGCAGCCAAGGGGCCCGCGGACTAGCGGGAGGTACAGATACGCAGTATTTT.

This chain joins TRBV30 and TRBJ2-1; 10 bases match TRBD1. Unmatched junction bases numbered 2, after V lost 5 bases and J lost 4 bases. This CDR3 is 13 amino acids long. Looked up from germline, CDR1 is GTSNPN and CDR2 is SVGIG (reference sequence). CDR3 sequence (DNA): TGTGCCTGGGCGGGACAGGGGTACAATGAGCAGTTCTTC. The encoded protein is CAWAGQGYNEQFF.

The chain recombines TRBV11-2 with TRBJ2-5; D remains unclear. CDR1 is SGHAT, CDR2 FQNNGV, per germline. With 2 bases removed from V and 0 bases from J, the gap between germline ends came to 7 bases. The CDR3 runs to 14 residues. Written as DNA, the CDR3 is TGTGCCAGCAGCTTAAACCGCGACCAAGAGACCCAGTACTTC. Its translation is CASSLNRDQETQYF.

The rearrangement joins TRBV11-3 to TRBJ2-1; no clear D gene. CDR1 and CDR2 (germline): SGHNT, YENEEA. This CDR3 is 15 amino acids long. The germline V and J ends were trimmed by 0 bases and 0 bases, with 6 bases remaining between them. Here the CDR3 reads CASSLDSSSYNEQFF. The CDR3, as DNA: TGTGCCAGCAGCTTAGATTCCTCCTCCTACAATGAGCAGTTCTTC.

The chain recombines TRBV30 with TRBJ2-1, with 10 bases lining up with TRBD1. V lost 7 bases and J lost 0; bases outside the gene matches: 12. From germline, CDR1 is GTSNPN and CDR2 SVGIG (reference sequence). The CDR3 runs 17 residues. This CDR3 is CASAGTGAASSYNEQFF. The CDR3 nucleotides read TGTGCCTCTGCCGGGACAGGGGCGGCTAGCTCCTACAATGAGCAGTTCTTC.